The rows below give T cell receptor beta chains drawn from one sample of a study of T cells in pancreatic ductal adenocarcinoma. Produced via immunoSEQ multiplex PCR; TCRdb's table is partial and in-frame only. The data contain roughly 100,000 clones, roughly 96% of them singletons. The sequencing input was PBMCs. All receptors come from a human donor with pancreatic ductal adenocarcinoma. CDR3s leave out the opening cysteine and the closing phenylalanine or tryptophan. Each record gives: V gene, J gene, clone size, CDR3 length, CDR3 protein. Size is stated for part of the rows, as once, few or many counts, or as a class when the clone is expanded.

V: TRBV4-2
J: TRBJ2-6
size: .
length: 16
CDR3: ASSQERGGRGGANVLT

V: TRBV7-2
J: TRBJ2-7
size: .
length: 12
CDR3: ASSPGLAGNEQY

V: TRBV5-6
J: TRBJ2-7
size: .
length: 10
CDR3: ASSPQGYEQY

V: TRBV7-8
J: TRBJ2-5
size: .
length: 11
CDR3: ASSPSGRETQY

V: TRBV19
J: TRBJ2-2
size: once
length: 14
CDR3: ASSPPGGRRTGELF

V: TRBV7-3
J: TRBJ2-1
size: .
length: 13
CDR3: ASSLYTSGSNEQF

V: TRBV7-8
J: TRBJ2-1
size: .
length: 12
CDR3: ASSLGLGSDEQF

V: TRBV29-1
J: TRBJ1-2
size: .
length: 12
CDR3: SVEDLSANYGYT

V: TRBV28
J: TRBJ2-7
size: .
length: 13
CDR3: ASSPSGTATYEQY

V: TRBV6-5
J: TRBJ2-7
size: .
length: 13
CDR3: ASSYSGGGSYEQY

V: TRBV5-4
J: TRBJ1-4
size: .
length: 11
CDR3: ASSTGLEEKLF

V: TRBV6-1
J: TRBJ1-1
size: .
length: 9
CDR3: ASRQGTEAF

V: TRBV6-1
J: TRBJ1-2
size: .
length: 14
CDR3: ASSEGALIGDGGYT

V: TRBV9
J: TRBJ1-2
size: .
length: 9
CDR3: ASSVGHSYT

V: TRBV9
J: TRBJ2-4
size: .
length: 14
CDR3: ASSVGVWTSGRDQY

V: TRBV5-1
J: TRBJ2-7
size: .
length: 14
CDR3: ASSEEWTGVGYEQY

V: TRBV7-3
J: TRBJ2-1
size: .
length: 14
CDR3: ASSLTGLAGINEQF

V: TRBV7-9
J: TRBJ2-2
size: .
length: 13
CDR3: ASSLTSGITGELF

V: TRBV2
J: TRBJ2-7
size: .
length: 12
CDR3: ASSEPPGTSEQY

V: TRBV4-1
J: TRBJ2-3
size: .
length: 15
CDR3: ASSLGLAGGSTDTQY

V: TRBV15
J: TRBJ2-7
size: .
length: 13
CDR3: ATSREGDSLYEQY

V: TRBV18
J: TRBJ2-5
size: .
length: 12
CDR3: ASSPRTGEETQY

V: TRBV5-4
J: TRBJ2-1
size: .
length: 13
CDR3: ASSQTSGPYNEQF

V: TRBV5-1
J: TRBJ2-2
size: .
length: 14
CDR3: ASSLSPRAGTGELF

V: TRBV6-5
J: TRBJ2-7
size: .
length: 12
CDR3: ASSYGLEPYEQY

V: TRBV5-4
J: TRBJ1-3
size: .
length: 10
CDR3: ASSRDGNTIY

V: TRBV5-6
J: TRBJ2-2
size: .
length: 12
CDR3: ASSEQGFTGELF

V: TRBV18
J: TRBJ2-4
size: .
length: 11
CDR3: ASSRQDKNIQY

V: TRBV5-4
J: TRBJ2-1
size: once
length: 11
CDR3: ASSLVVAGEQF

V: TRBV6-1
J: TRBJ1-2
size: .
length: 12
CDR3: ASSEGGRGYGYT

V: TRBV4-1
J: TRBJ2-7
size: .
length: 10
CDR3: ASSQNRGVKY